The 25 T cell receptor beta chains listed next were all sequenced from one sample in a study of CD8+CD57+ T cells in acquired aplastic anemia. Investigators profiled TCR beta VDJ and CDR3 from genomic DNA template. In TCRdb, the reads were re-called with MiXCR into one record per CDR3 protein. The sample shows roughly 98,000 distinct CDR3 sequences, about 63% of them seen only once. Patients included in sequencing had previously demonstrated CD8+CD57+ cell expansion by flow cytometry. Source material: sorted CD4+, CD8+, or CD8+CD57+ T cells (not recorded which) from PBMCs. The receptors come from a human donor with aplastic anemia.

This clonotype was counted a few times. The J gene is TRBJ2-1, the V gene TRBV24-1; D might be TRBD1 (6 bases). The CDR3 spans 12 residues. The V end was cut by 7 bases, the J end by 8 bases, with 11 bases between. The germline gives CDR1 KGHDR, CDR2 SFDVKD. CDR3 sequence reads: CATSDRWHEQFF. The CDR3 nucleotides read TGTGCCACCAGCGACAGGTGGCATGAGCAGTTCTTC.

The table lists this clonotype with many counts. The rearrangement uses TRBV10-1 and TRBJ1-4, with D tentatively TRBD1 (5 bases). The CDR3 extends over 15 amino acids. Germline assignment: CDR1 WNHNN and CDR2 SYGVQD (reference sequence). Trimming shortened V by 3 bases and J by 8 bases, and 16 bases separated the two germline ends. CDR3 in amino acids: CASSDHQGSSEKLFF. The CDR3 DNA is TGCGCCAGCAGTGACCATCAGGGCTCCTCGGAAAAACTGTTTTTT.

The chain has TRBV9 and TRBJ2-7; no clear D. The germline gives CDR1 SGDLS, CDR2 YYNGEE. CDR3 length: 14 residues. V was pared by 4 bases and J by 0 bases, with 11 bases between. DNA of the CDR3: TGTGCCAGCAGCTTAGCCGTGGCCTCCTACGAGCAGTACTTC. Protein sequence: CASSLAVASYEQYF.

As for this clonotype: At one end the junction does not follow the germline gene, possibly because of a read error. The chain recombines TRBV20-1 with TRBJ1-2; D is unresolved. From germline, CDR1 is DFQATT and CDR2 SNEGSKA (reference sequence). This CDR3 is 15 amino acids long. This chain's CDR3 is CSAREAAGNRDGYIF. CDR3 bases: TGCAGTGCTAGAGAGGCAGCTGGTAATCGGGATGGCTACATCTTC.

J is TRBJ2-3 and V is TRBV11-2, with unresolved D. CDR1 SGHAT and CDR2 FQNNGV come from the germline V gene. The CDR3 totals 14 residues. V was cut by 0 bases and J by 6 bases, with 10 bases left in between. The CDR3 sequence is CASSLDWAGDTQYF. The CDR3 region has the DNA TGTGCCAGCAGCTTAGATTGGGCTGGCGATACGCAGTATTTT.

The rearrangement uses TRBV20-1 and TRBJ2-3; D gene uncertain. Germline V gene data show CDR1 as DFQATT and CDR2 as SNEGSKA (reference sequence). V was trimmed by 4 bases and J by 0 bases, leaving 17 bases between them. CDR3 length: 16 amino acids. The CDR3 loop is CSATYQAGQSTDTQYF. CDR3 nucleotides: TGCAGTGCTACGTACCAGGCTGGGCAAAGCACAGATACGCAGTATTTT.

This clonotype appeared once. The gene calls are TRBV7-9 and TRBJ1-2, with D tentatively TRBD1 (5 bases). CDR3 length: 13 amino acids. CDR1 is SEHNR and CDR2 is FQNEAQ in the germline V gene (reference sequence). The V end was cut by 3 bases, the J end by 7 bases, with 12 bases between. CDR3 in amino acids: CASSLKTVAGYTF. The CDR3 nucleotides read TGTGCCAGCAGCTTGAAGACAGTCGCTGGCTACACCTTC.

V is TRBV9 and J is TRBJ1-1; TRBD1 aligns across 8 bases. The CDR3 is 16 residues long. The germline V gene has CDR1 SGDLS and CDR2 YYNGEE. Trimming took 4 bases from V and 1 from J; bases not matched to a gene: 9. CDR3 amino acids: CASSPSGTGWNTEAFF. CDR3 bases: TGTGCCAGCAGCCCGTCCGGGACAGGTTGGAACACTGAAGCTTTCTTT.

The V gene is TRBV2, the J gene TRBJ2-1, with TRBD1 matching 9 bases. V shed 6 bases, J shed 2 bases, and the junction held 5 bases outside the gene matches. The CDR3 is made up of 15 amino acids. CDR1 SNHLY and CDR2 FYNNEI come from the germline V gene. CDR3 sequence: CASSKGQGPYNEQFF. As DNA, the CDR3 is TGTGCCAGCAGCAAGGGACAGGGACCCTACAATGAGCAGTTCTTC.

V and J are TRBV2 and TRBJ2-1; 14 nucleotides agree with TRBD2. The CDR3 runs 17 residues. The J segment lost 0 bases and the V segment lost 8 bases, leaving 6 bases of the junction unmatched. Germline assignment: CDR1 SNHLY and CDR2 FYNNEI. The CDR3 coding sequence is TGTGCCAGCGGGAGACTAGCGGGAGGGTTCTCCTACAATGAGCAGTTCTTC. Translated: CASGRLAGGFSYNEQFF.

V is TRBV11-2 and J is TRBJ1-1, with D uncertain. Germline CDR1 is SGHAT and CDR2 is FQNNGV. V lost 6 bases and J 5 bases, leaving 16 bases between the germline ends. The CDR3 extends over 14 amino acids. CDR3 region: CASSYQTRGTEAFF. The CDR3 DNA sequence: TGTGCCAGCAGTTATCAGACGCGCGGGACTGAAGCTTTCTTT.

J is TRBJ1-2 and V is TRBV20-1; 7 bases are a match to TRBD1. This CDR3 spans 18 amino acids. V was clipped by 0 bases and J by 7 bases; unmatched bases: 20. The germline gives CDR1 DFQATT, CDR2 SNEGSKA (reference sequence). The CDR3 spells CSARDPPVSGTVTSGYTF. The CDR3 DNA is TGCAGTGCTAGAGATCCCCCCGTTAGCGGGACAGTTACCAGTGGCTACACCTTC.

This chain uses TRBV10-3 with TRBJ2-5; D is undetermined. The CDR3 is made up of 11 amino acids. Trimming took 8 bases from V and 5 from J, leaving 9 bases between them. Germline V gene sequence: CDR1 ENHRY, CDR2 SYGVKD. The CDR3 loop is CAIGLEETQYF. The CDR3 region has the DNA TGTGCCATCGGCCTAGAGGAGACCCAGTACTTC.

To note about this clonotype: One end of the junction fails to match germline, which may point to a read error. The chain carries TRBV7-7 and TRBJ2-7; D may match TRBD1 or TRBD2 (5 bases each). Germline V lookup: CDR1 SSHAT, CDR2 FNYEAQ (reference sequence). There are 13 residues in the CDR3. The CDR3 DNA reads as TGTGCTAGCAGCCCTGGGACCGACTACGAGCAGTACTTC. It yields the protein CASSPGTDYEQYF.

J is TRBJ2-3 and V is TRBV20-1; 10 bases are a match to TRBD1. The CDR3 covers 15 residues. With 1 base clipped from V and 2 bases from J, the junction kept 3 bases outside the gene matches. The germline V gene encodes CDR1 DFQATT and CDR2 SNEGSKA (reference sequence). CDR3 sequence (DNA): TGCAGTGCTAGAGCCGGGACAGGGGTCACAGATACGCAGTATTTT. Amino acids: CSARAGTGVTDTQYF.

As DNA, the CDR3 is TGTGCCACCGGGGAGACAGGACGCGCCTACAATGAGCAGTTCTTC. Its translation is CATGETGRAYNEQFF. The J gene is TRBJ2-1, the V gene TRBV24-1, with a weak D call TRBD1 (6 bases). CDR1 KGHDR and CDR2 SFDVKD come from the germline V gene. V was pared by 9 bases and J by 2 bases, with 16 bases between. The CDR3 sequence is 15 residues long.

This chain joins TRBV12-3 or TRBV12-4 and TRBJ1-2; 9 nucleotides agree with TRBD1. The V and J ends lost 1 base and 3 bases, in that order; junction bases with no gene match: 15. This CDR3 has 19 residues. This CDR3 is CASSLGLRGQTGGDYGYTF. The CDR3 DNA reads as TGTGCCAGCAGTTTAGGCCTTCGCGGGCAAACAGGGGGCGACTATGGCTACACCTTC.

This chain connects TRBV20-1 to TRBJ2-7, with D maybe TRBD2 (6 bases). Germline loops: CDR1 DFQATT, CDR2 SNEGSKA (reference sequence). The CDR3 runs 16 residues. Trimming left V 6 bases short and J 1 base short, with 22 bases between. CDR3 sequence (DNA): TGCAGTGCAAATACCCGGATTGTAGCGGAGTCCTACGAGCAGTACTTC. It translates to CSANTRIVAESYEQYF.

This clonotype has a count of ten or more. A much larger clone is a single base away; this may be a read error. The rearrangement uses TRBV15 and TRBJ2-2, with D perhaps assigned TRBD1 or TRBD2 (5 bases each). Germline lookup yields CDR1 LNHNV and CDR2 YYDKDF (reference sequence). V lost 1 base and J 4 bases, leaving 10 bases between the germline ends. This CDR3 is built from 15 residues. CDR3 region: CATSRGDSGTGELFF. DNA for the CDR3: TGTGCCACCAGCAGAGGAGACAGCGGCACCGGGGAGCTGTTTTTT.

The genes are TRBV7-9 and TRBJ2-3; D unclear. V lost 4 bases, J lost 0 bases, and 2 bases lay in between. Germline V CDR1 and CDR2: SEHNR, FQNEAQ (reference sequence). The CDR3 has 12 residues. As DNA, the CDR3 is TGTGCCAGCAGCTACAGCACAGATACGCAGTATTTT. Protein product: CASSYSTDTQYF.

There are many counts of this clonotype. CDR3 protein: CASSEYGGHQETQYF. CDR3 DNA: TGTGCCAGCAGTGAATATGGGGGCCACCAAGAGACCCAGTACTTC. The chain carries TRBV2 and TRBJ2-5, with D perhaps TRBD1 (6 bases). V dropped 2 bases and J dropped 0 bases, with 10 bases sitting between them. Germline V gene data show CDR1 as SNHLY and CDR2 as FYNNEI. There are 15 residues in the CDR3.

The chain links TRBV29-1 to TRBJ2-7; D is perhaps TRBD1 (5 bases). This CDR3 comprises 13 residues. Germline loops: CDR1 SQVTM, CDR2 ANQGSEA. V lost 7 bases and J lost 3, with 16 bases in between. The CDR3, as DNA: TGCAGCGCTAAGACAGAGTTGAACTACGAGCAGTACTTC. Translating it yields CSAKTELNYEQYF.

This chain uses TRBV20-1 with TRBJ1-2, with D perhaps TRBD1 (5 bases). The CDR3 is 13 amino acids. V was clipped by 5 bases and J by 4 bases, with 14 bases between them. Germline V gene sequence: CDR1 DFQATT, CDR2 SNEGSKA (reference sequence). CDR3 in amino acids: CSAGRGGPYGYTF. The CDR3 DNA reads TGCAGTGCTGGACGGGGCGGCCCCTATGGCTACACCTTC.

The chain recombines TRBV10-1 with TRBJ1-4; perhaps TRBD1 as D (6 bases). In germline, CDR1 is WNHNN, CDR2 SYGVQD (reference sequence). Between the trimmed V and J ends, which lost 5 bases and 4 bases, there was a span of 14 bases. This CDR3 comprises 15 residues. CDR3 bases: TGCGCCAGCAGTACGGCCAGGGGCGGTAATGAAAAACTGTTTTTT. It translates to CASSTARGGNEKLFF.

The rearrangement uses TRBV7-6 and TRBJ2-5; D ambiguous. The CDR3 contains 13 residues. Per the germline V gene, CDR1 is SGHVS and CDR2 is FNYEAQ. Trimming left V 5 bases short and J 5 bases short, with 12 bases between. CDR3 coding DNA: TGTGCCAGCAGCGCAACTAAGCCGGAGACCCAGTACTTC. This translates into CASSATKPETQYF.